Below are 30 T cell receptor beta chains sequenced from a single sample in a study of T cell responses to AZD1222 COVID-19 vaccine. Produced via immunoSEQ multiplex PCR; TCRdb's table is partial and in-frame only. In the table there are about 140,000 clones, 93% of which are singletons. The sequences come from peripheral blood, collected on day 0 of AZD1222 vaccination. Receptors originate from an adult in good health.

This clone appeared a single time. J is TRBJ1-3 and V is TRBV27, with D possibly TRBD1 on 5 matching bases. The CDR3 contains 13 residues. Between the trimmed V and J ends, which lost 5 bases and 2 bases, there was a span of 7 bases. Germline lookup yields CDR1 MNHEY and CDR2 SMNVEV (reference sequence). The CDR3 bases are TGTGCCAGCAGTCGGACACCTGGAAACACCATATATTTT. It encodes CASSRTPGNTIYF.

The rearrangement joins TRBV7-2 to TRBJ2-5; unclear D gene. Trimming pared 3 bases from V and 1 base from J, leaving 9 bases between. The CDR3 is 14 amino acids. CDR1 SGHTA and CDR2 FQGNSA come from the germline V gene. The CDR3 coding sequence is TGTGCCAGCAGCTTGTATCAGGCCCAAGAGACCCAGTACTTC. This codes for CASSLYQAQETQYF. Full variable domain (outside the CDR3, taken from reference TRBV7-2 and TRBJ2-5): GAGVSQSPSNKVTEKGKDVELRCDPISGHTALYWYRQSLGQGLEFLIYFQGNSAPDKSGLPSDRFSAERTGGSVSTLTIQRTQQEDSAVYLCASSLYQAQETQYFGPGTRLLVL.

CDR3 loop: CASSTGFAINPGANVLTF. For the CDR3, the DNA is TGTGCCAGCAGCACAGGGTTCGCAATTAACCCTGGGGCCAACGTCCTGACTTTC. V usage is TRBV2 and J usage is TRBJ2-6; possible D gene TRBD1, 6 bases. CDR3 size: 18 residues. V lost 6 bases to trimming and J lost 2 bases, with 20 bases between them. Germline assignment: CDR1 SNHLY and CDR2 FYNNEI.

V and J are TRBV7-9 and TRBJ1-6; D gene uncertain. Trimming shortened V by 1 base and J by 0 bases, and 4 bases separated the two germline ends. Germline V lookup: CDR1 SEHNR, CDR2 FQNEAQ (reference sequence). CDR3 length equals 15 residues. CDR3 amino acids: CASSLGSSYNSPLHF. The CDR3 DNA sequence: TGTGCCAGCAGCTTAGGCAGCTCCTATAATTCACCCCTCCACTTT.

The chain employs TRBV19 and TRBJ1-5; D unresolved. The CDR3 is 14 amino acids. The germline CDR1 and CDR2 sequences are LNHDA and SQIVND (reference sequence). V gave up 3 bases and J gave up 5 bases, with 11 bases separating them. The CDR3 protein is CASSISRVHQPQHF. The DNA of the CDR3 is TGTGCCAGTAGTATTTCAAGGGTTCATCAGCCCCAGCATTTT.

This clone was seen once. This rearrangement joins TRBV11-3 to TRBJ2-7; TRBD2 matches at 8 bases. This CDR3 contains 15 residues. Per germline, CDR1 SGHNT and CDR2 YENEEA. V was clipped by 5 bases and J by 2 bases; unmatched bases: 8. The CDR3 DNA reads as TGTGCCAGCAGCCCAAGCGGGAGCAGCCCCTACGAGCAGTACTTC. This gives the protein CASSPSGSSPYEQYF.

The chain carries TRBV3-1 (or the pseudogene TRBV3-2) and TRBJ2-7, with 10 bases aligning to TRBD2. The V gene end was trimmed by 8 bases and the J gene end by 2 bases; junction bases not matched to a gene: 3. CDR1 LGHDT and CDR2 YNNKEL come from the germline V gene (reference sequence). The CDR3 is 13 amino acids. The CDR3 loop reads CASQREGTYEQYF. The CDR3 DNA follows: TGTGCCAGCCAGCGGGAGGGAACCTACGAGCAGTACTTC.

The CDR3 protein is CASSPLAAQANYGYTF. CDR3 DNA sequence: TGTGCCAGCTCACCACTGGCAGCTCAAGCTAACTATGGCTACACCTTC. The chain has TRBV18 and TRBJ1-2; D gene uncertain. V was pared by 1 base and J by 0 bases, with 12 bases between. Germline V lookup: CDR1 KGHSH, CDR2 LQKENI. The CDR3 is 16 amino acids.

V usage is TRBV6-5 and J usage is TRBJ2-7; 8 bases align to TRBD2. Unmatched junction bases numbered 12, after V lost 2 bases and J lost 6 bases. The CDR3 sequence is 16 residues long. Germline V gene sequence: CDR1 MNHEY, CDR2 SVGAGI. The CDR3 region is CASSYAAGGLDVEQYF. The CDR3 DNA reads as TGTGCCAGCAGTTACGCCGCGGGGGGCCTCGATGTCGAGCAGTACTTC.

The chain recombines TRBV9 with TRBJ2-7; 14 bases agree with TRBD2. The ends lost 4 bases at V and 6 bases at J; junction bases unmatched: 3. The CDR3 covers 14 residues. Germline V gene data show CDR1 as SGDLS and CDR2 as YYNGEE. Here the CDR3 reads CASSLGLAGAEQYF. CDR3 sequence (DNA): TGTGCCAGCAGCCTGGGACTAGCGGGAGCCGAGCAGTACTTC.

V and J are TRBV18 and TRBJ1-5, with unresolved D. CDR1 is KGHSH and CDR2 is LQKENI in the germline V gene. Trimming shortened V by 4 bases and J by 0 bases, and 10 bases separated the two germline ends. The CDR3 covers 15 residues. The CDR3 coding sequence is TGTGCCAGCTCACGCGACTGGAATAGCAATCAGCCCCAGCATTTT. It encodes CASSRDWNSNQPQHF.

The chain recombines TRBV7-2 with TRBJ2-7; D is ambiguous. CDR1 is SGHTA and CDR2 is FQGNSA in the germline V gene. CDR3 size: 15 residues. Trimming removed 2 bases at V and 5 bases at J, with 16 bases between. CDR3 sequence: CASSLQLLESHEQYF. The CDR3 bases are TGTGCCAGCAGCTTACAGCTCCTAGAAAGCCACGAGCAGTACTTC.

Concerning this clone itself: Other DNA sequences of this sample code for an identical CDR3. In DNA, the CDR3 is TGTGCCAGCAGCTTATCAGGAGAGACCCAGTACTTC. Translating it yields CASSLSGETQYF. The chain uses TRBV7-2 and TRBJ2-5; no clear D gene. This CDR3 region has 12 residues. V was trimmed by 2 bases and J by 4 bases, leaving 5 bases between them. Germline V gene data show CDR1 as SGHTA and CDR2 as FQGNSA.

The rearrangement links TRBV18 to TRBJ2-5; D not certain. Germline CDR1 is KGHSH and CDR2 is LQKENI. The CDR3 totals 13 residues. The V end was cut by 3 bases, the J end by 7 bases, with 12 bases between. This CDR3 is CASSPTAVGTQYF. Here the CDR3 DNA reads TGTGCCAGCTCACCCACTGCAGTCGGGACCCAGTACTTC. Drawing the rest from reference TRBV18 and TRBJ2-5, the complete variable domain is NAGVMQNPRHLVRRRGQEARLRCSPMKGHSHVYWYRQLPEEGLKFMVYLQKENIIDESGMPKERFSAEFPKEGPSILRIQQVVRGDSAAYFCASSPTAVGTQYFGPGTRLLVL.

This clone came up once. The chain employs TRBV6-2 or TRBV6-3 and TRBJ2-3; D is undetermined. Germline V CDR1 and CDR2: MNHEY, SVGEGT. This CDR3 is 13 amino acids long. V shed 5 bases and J shed 6 bases, with 12 bases lying between them. The CDR3 sequence: CASSPPWRDTQYF. The CDR3 bases are TGTGCCAGCAGTCCCCCATGGCGGGATACGCAGTATTTT.

This chain links TRBV29-1 with TRBJ2-3; tentatively, D is TRBD2 (5 bases). CDR1 is SQVTM, CDR2 ANQGSEA, per germline. V lost 3 bases and J 0 bases, leaving 13 bases between the germline ends. The CDR3 spans 15 residues. The chain's CDR3 is CSVEVIGGSTDTQYF. The CDR3 bases are TGCAGCGTTGAGGTTATAGGCGGGAGCACAGATACGCAGTATTTT.

This sequence joins TRBV6-5 and TRBJ1-1, with unresolved D. The CDR3 has 13 residues. The germline V gene encodes CDR1 MNHEY and CDR2 SVGAGI. Trimming removed 0 bases at V and 0 bases at J, with 2 bases between. The CDR3 region is CASSYSVNTEAFF. The CDR3 DNA reads TGTGCCAGCAGTTACTCGGTGAACACTGAAGCTTTCTTT.

The chain's CDR3 is CASSGGSGQGGLFYGYTF. CDR3 DNA: TGCGCCAGCAGCGGGGGCTCAGGACAGGGGGGTCTCTTCTATGGCTACACCTTC. This chain links TRBV4-1 with TRBJ1-2; 10 positions match TRBD1. CDR1 is MGHRA, CDR2 YSYEKL, per germline. CDR3 size: 18 residues. V was pared by 5 bases and J by 4 bases, with 16 bases of the junction left unmatched.

The chain recombines TRBV2 with TRBJ2-5; D might be TRBD1 (6 bases). V was trimmed by 5 bases and J by 2 bases, leaving 15 bases between them. This CDR3 region has 15 residues. The V gene's germline CDR1 is SNHLY and CDR2 FYNNEI. This CDR3 reads CASSNRAMVQETQYF. In nucleotides, the CDR3 is TGTGCCAGCAGTAACAGGGCCATGGTACAAGAGACCCAGTACTTC.

The chain combines TRBV2 with TRBJ1-2; D not resolved. The CDR3 length is 13 residues. Germline V gene data show CDR1 as SNHLY and CDR2 as FYNNEI. V lost 4 bases to trimming and J lost 1 base, with 7 bases between them. In nucleotides, the CDR3 is TGTGCCAGCAGTGTCGAGGATAACTATGGCTACACCTTC. Translating gives CASSVEDNYGYTF.

V is TRBV11-3 and J is TRBJ2-5; 8 bases fit TRBD1. Germline CDR1 is SGHNT and CDR2 is YENEEA. After removal of 4 bases from V and 5 bases from J, the junction contained 3 bases not matched to a gene. The length of the CDR3 is 13 residues. The chain's CDR3 is CASSSGQGETQYF. CDR3 nucleotide sequence: TGTGCCAGCAGCTCCGGACAGGGTGAGACCCAGTACTTC.

As regards this clone: Within the sample, other DNA sequences also encode this same CDR3. V usage is TRBV4-3 and J usage is TRBJ1-6; a weak D match, TRBD1 (5 bases). The CDR3 has 12 residues. Per germline, CDR1 LGHNA and CDR2 YSLEER. Trimming pared 3 bases from V and 8 bases from J, leaving 5 bases between. CDR3 DNA: TGCGCCAGCAGCCAGGGGGATTCACCCCTCCACTTT. Translating it yields CASSQGDSPLHF.

This chain joins TRBV11-2 and TRBJ2-1; possible D gene TRBD1, 7 bases. This CDR3 comprises 13 residues. The V end was cut by 4 bases, the J end by 4 bases, with 8 bases between. Germline V gene sequence: CDR1 SGHAT, CDR2 FQNNGV. The CDR3 sequence is CASSSGGYNEQFF. The CDR3 DNA follows: TGTGCCAGCAGCTCAGGGGGGTACAATGAGCAGTTCTTC.

This chain links TRBV11-2 with TRBJ1-1, with a weak D call TRBD1 (5 bases). The CDR3 spans 16 residues. V was pared by 4 bases and J by 3 bases, with 18 bases between. Per the germline V gene, CDR1 is SGHAT and CDR2 is FQNNGV. CDR3 sequence (DNA): TGTGCCAGCAGCTCCCCGGGTGGGGCGCGGGACACTGAAGCTTTCTTT. This codes for CASSSPGGARDTEAFF.

This clone was detected only a few times. This chain connects TRBV18 to TRBJ1-2, with D unclear. Germline assignment: CDR1 KGHSH and CDR2 LQKENI. Trimming removed 2 bases at V and 3 bases at J, with 7 bases between. This CDR3 comprises 13 residues. The CDR3 here is CASSPDQDYGYTF. The DNA for the CDR3 is TGTGCCAGCTCACCAGACCAAGACTATGGCTACACCTTC.

This clone was counted a single time. This sequence joins TRBV6-4 and TRBJ1-1, with 7 bases aligning to TRBD1. V lost 8 bases, J lost 4 bases, and 10 bases stayed unmatched. This CDR3 has 14 residues. Germline CDR1 reads MRHNA; CDR2 reads SNTAGT. The CDR3 region is CASGRQGRFTEAFF. The DNA of the CDR3 is TGTGCCAGCGGGAGACAGGGTAGGTTCACTGAAGCTTTCTTT.

The V call is TRBV7-3, the J call TRBJ2-4, with D tentatively TRBD1 (6 bases). Trimming left V 0 bases short and J 5 bases short, with 14 bases between. The CDR3 is made up of 16 amino acids. Looked up from germline, CDR1 is SGHTA and CDR2 is FQGTGA. Here the CDR3 reads CASSLTGRGGQNIQYF. CDR3 DNA sequence: TGTGCCAGCAGCTTAACCGGCAGGGGCGGGCAAAACATTCAGTACTTC.

This clone appeared a single time. The V and J genes are TRBV18 and TRBJ1-2; D remains ambiguous. This CDR3 spans 18 amino acids. Trimming removed 0 bases from V and 1 base from J, with 18 bases in between. Germline V gene lookup returns CDR1 KGHSH and CDR2 LQKENI. The CDR3 bases are TGTGCCAGCTCACCACCGGTGTTTGTGAAGGAGGGTAACTATGGCTACACCTTC. It is translated as CASSPPVFVKEGNYGYTF.

The chain's CDR3 is CASSLGTTQFF. The CDR3 DNA reads as TGTGCCAGCAGTTTGGGGACTACGCAGTTCTTC. This chain connects TRBV12-3 or TRBV12-4 to TRBJ2-1, with 7 bases that match TRBD2. The CDR3 loop spans 11 amino acids. V gave up 3 bases and J gave up 12 bases; unmatched junction bases: 2.

This chain's CDR3 is CASSSPGTSIEQFF. CDR3 DNA sequence: TGTGCCAGCAGTTCTCCCGGGACTAGTATTGAGCAGTTCTTC. V usage is TRBV27 and J usage is TRBJ2-1; TRBD2 matches 8 bases. The CDR3 consists of 14 residues. Germline lookup yields CDR1 MNHEY and CDR2 SMNVEV (reference sequence). Trimming cost V 4 bases and J 9 bases; bases outside gene matches: 8.